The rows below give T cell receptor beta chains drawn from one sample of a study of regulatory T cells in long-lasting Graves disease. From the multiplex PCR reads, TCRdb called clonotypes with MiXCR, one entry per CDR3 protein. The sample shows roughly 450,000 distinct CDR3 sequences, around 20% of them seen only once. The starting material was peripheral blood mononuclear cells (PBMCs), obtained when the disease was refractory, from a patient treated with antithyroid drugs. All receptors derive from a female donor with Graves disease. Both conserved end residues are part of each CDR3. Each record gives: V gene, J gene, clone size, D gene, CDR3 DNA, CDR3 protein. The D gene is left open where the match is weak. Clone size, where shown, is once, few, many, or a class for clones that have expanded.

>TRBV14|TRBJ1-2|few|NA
TGTGCCAGCAGCCACCCCCCGGACGGGATCTATGGCTACACCTTC
CASSHPPDGIYGYTF
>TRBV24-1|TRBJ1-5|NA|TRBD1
TGTGCCACCAGTGATGACAGGGTAGATAATCAGCCCCAGCATTTT
CATSDDRVDNQPQHF
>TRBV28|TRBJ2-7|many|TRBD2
TGTGCCAGCAGTACGCAGACTAGCGGGAGATCCTACGAGCAGTACTTC
CASSTQTSGRSYEQYF
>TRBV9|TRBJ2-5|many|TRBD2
TGTGCCAGCAGCGTAGATAGCGGGAGGATGGAGACCCAGTACTTC
CASSVDSGRMETQYF
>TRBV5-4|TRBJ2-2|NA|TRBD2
TGTGCCAGCAGCCCCGAAACCGGGGGGATAGGCACCGGGGAGCTGTTTTTT
CASSPETGGIGTGELFF
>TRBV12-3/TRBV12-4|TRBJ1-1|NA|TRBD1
TGTGCCAGCAGTTTTCACGCAATGGGACAGATGAACACTGAAGCTTTCTTT
CASSFHAMGQMNTEAFF
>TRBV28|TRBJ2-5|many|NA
TGTGCCAGCAGCGAAAGAGCTAGGGAGACCCAGTACTTC
CASSERARETQYF
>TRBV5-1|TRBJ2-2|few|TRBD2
TGCGCCAGCTCCGGGACTAGCGGGAGTGTGAACACCGGGGAGCTGTTTTTT
CASSGTSGSVNTGELFF
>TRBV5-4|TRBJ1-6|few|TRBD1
TGTGCCAGCAGCTTGGGACAGGGACTTAATAATTCACCCCTCCACTTT
CASSLGQGLNNSPLHF
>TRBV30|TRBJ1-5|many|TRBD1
TGTGCCTGGAGTAAAGGGACAGGTGAGCAGCCCCAGCATTTT
CAWSKGTGEQPQHF
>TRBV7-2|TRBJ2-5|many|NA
TGTGCCAGCAGCTTAGCGCCGGGGATCGGACTGAACCAAGAGACCCAGTACTTC
CASSLAPGIGLNQETQYF
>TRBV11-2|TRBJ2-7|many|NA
TGTGCCAGCAGCCCCCCAGAAACAGGGAGCTCCTACGAGCAGTACTTC
CASSPPETGSSYEQYF
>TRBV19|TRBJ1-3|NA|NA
TGTGCCAGTAGTCCGAGGGACACGAGCTCTGGAAACACCATATATTTT
CASSPRDTSSGNTIYF
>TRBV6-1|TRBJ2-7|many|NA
TGTGCCAGCAGCCTGGACACCGTTGGGGAGCAGTACTTC
CASSLDTVGEQYF
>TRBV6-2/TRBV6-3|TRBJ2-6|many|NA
TGTGCCAGCAGTTCAGCCTTTGGGGCCAACGTCCTGACTTTC
CASSSAFGANVLTF
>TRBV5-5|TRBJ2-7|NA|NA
TGTGCCAGCAGCTTGGAGACTAGTGGGGCGGGCGAGCAGTACTTC
CASSLETSGAGEQYF
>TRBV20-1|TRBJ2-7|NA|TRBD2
TGCAGTGCTATAGCCCCGCGTAGCGGGATATACGAGCAGTACTTC
CSAIAPRSGIYEQYF
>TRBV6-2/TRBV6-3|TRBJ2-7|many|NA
TGTGCCAGCAGTTACGACCCTAGCCGCGAGCAGTACTTC
CASSYDPSREQYF
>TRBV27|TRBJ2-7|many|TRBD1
TGTGCCAGCAATCCCGGGACAGGGTTTGGTTCCGAGCAGTACTTC
CASNPGTGFGSEQYF
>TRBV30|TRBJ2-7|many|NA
TGTGCCTGGGCCCAGCGGACTGAGCAGTACTTC
CAWAQRTEQYF
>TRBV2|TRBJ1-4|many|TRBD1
TGTGCCCAGAGGGGGACAGCTGAAAAACTGTTTTTT
CAQRGTAEKLFF
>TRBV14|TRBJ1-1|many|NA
TGTGCCAGCAGCCGATACCTGGCGACTGAAGCTTTCTTT
CASSRYLATEAFF
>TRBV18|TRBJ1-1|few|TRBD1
TGTGCCAGCTCGTCTACAGGGGCGAACACTGAAGCTTTCTTT
CASSSTGANTEAFF
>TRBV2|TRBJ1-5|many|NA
TGTGCCAGCATCATGCCAGGGATCGAGCCCCAGCATTTT
CASIMPGIEPQHF
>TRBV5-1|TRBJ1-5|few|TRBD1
TGCGCCAGCAGCTTGGGGGACAGGCTAGATCAGCCCCAGCATTTT
CASSLGDRLDQPQHF
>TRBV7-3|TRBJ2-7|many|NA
TGTGCCAGCAGCTTATTCGGCAGCAGGTCCTACGAGCAGTACTTC
CASSLFGSRSYEQYF
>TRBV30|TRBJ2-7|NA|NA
TGTGCCTGGACCCAACCCGGTTGGGCCTACGAGCAGTACTTC
CAWTQPGWAYEQYF
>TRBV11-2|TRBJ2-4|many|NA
TGTGCCAGCAGCTTCCTAGGAGGGGGGAAAAACATTCAGTACTTC
CASSFLGGGKNIQYF
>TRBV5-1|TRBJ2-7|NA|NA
TGCGCCAGCAGCCCGGACGGATACTCCTACGAGCAGTACTTC
CASSPDGYSYEQYF
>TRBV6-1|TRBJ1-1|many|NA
TGTGCCAGCAGTGGACAGGTTGGGGGGGAAGCTTTCTTT
CASSGQVGGEAFF
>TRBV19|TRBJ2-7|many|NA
TGTGCCAGTGCAAGGGCGGGGGCCTCCTACGAGCAGTACTTC
CASARAGASYEQYF
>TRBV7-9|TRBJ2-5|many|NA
TGTGCCAGCACCTCCTCTTGGGAACCCCAAGAGACCCAGTACTTC
CASTSSWEPQETQYF